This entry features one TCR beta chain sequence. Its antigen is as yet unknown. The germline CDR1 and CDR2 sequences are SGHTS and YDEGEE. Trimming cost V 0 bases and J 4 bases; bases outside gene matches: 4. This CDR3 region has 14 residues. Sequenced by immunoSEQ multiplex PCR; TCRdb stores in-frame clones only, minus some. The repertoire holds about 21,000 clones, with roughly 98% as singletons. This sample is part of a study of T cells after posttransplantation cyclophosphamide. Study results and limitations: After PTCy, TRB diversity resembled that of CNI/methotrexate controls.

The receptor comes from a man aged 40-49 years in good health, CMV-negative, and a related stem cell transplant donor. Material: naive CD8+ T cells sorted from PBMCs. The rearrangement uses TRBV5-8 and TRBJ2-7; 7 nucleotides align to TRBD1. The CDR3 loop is CASSLGQGDYEQYF. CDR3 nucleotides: TGTGCCAGCAGCTTGGGGCAGGGGGATTACGAGCAGTACTTC.